The present TCR beta chain was sequenced within a study of tumor and adjacent non-tumor tissue in lung cancer (dated by TCRdb to 2016 to 2018). Regarding the study in general: The cohort included roughly 11 adenocarcinoma, a couple of squamous cell carcinoma and 1 small cell lung cancer patients. Among the roughly 15 patients, ages ranged from about 30 to 80 years, 10 were men and 5 were women, and disease was TNM stage I to III. Sequencing generated a total of 95 million to 150 million productive TCRbeta reads, averaging approximately 3.8 million reads per sample. Bulk TCRbeta repertoires were compared between lung tumor tissue and matched distant non-tumor lung tissue obtained from more than twelve lung cancer patients. Some 30 paired specimens, one tumor and one normal lung sample per patient, were profiled by TCRbeta CDR3 sequencing.

Study-wide conclusions, independent of this receptor: Tumor tissue showed significantly higher TCR diversity (inverse Simpson) than normal lung tissue, at 431.37 vs 166.20 (P = 0.0075, Mann-Whitney U test). Only roughly 15 patients were in the cohort, and the authors stated that larger samples and more detailed clinical data are needed. A significantly larger cumulative share of the repertoire was made up by the top 100 clones in normal lung than in tumor tissue. Neither the sequencing platform nor unique molecular identifiers are named or mentioned anywhere in the methods. Because peripheral blood was not sequenced, blood TCRbeta repertoires in the lung cancer patients of the study were not examined. Younger patients had significantly higher TCR diversity, and higher tumor TCR diversity was associated with shorter overall and disease-free survival.

Library prep was done by multiplex PCR. For sequencing, an Illumina HiSeq 2500 was employed. TCRbeta libraries were constructed through three rounds of nested PCR with primers (Table S4) according to protocols modified from ARM-PCR. Before sequencing, PCR products of 200-500 bp were excised from the gel and purified with the QIAquick gel extraction kit. As for the authors' bioinformatics: Reads were cleaned with Trimmomatic, merged with FLASH into complete CDR3 sequences, and assigned to V(D)J germline segments with MiTCR. VDJtools was used to compute clonal diversity as the inverse Simpson's index. In-frame sequences without a premature stop codon were defined as productive reads. In-frame beta chains were kept once TCRdb had trimmed the public reads at Q25 with fastp and called clones with MiXCR. When rows share a CDR3 protein, they turn into one entry using the most common DNA and genes. The V and J calls shown here were made by TCRdb, not taken from the authors' results. This sample is represented by 100,000 to 120,000 distinct CDR3 sequences; approximately 80% of them were singletons. Approximately 22% of the sample is taken by the ten largest.

With respect to this clonotype: Its antigen is not yet known. One base away there is no much larger clone; base qualities are not given.

V was cut back by 8 bases and J by 5 bases, leaving a gap of 18 bases between them. Sequences SGHAT (CDR1) and FQNNGV (CDR2) are obtained from the germline V gene. The CDR3 sequence holds 14 residues, the cysteine and phenylalanine included. Just the 42-base CDR3 DNA is kept, in frame starting at base 1. Bulk unsorted tissue served as the source for RNA extraction, and RNA quality was assessed using a NanoDrop ND-1000 and an Agilent 2100. Donors were newly diagnosed lung cancer patients admitted for thoracic surgery in China between August and November 2014, without prior chemotherapy. Patients who had received previous radiotherapy or chemotherapy, or who had another concurrent cancer, were excluded from the study. Surgical tissue pieces of 1-2 cm3 were preserved in RNAlater solution and were kept at -80 degrees C until use.

The sequence derives from a man between 65 and 80 years old with non-small cell lung cancer. This receptor chain uses TRBV11-2 and TRBJ1-1, with TRBD1 tentatively as D gene (6 bases match). Input material: lung tumor tissue. The sequenced DNA: TGTGCCAGCTGTCTCGGCGGGGGCCGGACTGAAGCTTTCTTT. This translates into CASCLGGGRTEAFF.